The entry below gives a single T cell receptor (beta chain) sequence along with its context. After removal of 4 bases from V and 6 bases from J, the junction contained 7 bases not matched to a gene. From germline, CDR1 is SGHRS and CDR2 YFSETQ. The CDR3 is 14 amino acids. The data are from a study of blood T cell repertoires in COVID-19. Using immunoSEQ multiplex PCR, the repertoire was profiled, and TCRdb retains in-frame clones only, with some absent. Found here are approximately 400,000 clones, roughly 80% of them singletons; the top ten hold 1.1%. The V gene is TRBV5-1, the J gene TRBJ2-7, with 10 bases that match TRBD2. This TCR was sampled from a human donor with acute or convalescent COVID-19. The donor label of this sample is uncertain. Sequenced input: peripheral blood. The CDR3 is CASSASGGVREQYF. The CDR3 region has the DNA TGCGCCAGCAGCGCTAGCGGGGGAGTTCGCGAGCAGTACTTC.